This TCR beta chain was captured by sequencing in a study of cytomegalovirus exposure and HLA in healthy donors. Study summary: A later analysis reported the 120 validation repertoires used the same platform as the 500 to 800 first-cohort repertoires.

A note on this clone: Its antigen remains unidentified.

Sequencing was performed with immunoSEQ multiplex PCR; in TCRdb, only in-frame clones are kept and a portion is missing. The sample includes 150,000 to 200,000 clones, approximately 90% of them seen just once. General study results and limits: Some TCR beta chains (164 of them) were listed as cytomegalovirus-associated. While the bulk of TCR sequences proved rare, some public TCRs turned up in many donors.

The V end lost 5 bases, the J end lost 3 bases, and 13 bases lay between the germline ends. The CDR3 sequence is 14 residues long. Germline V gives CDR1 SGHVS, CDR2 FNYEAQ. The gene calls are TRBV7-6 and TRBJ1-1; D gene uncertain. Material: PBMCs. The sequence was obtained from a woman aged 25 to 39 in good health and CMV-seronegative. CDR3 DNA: TGTGCCAGCAGCCCGGGTGTGTGGGACACTGAAGCTTTCTTT. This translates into CASSPGVWDTEAFF.